The 8 T cell receptor beta chains below all came from one sample that was sequenced in a study of regulatory T cells in long-lasting Graves disease. The TCR beta library used iRepertoire HTBI primers with Arm-PCR amplification of CDR3. TCRdb re-called the multiplex PCR reads through MiXCR, storing one row per CDR3 protein. This table has about 310,000 distinct CDR3 sequences, around a fifth appearing once. Described time point: persistent/refractory GD, antithyroid drugs over 5 years with positive TRAb. Making the TCR library involved RNA that had been extracted from PBMCs. The sample consisted of peripheral blood mononuclear cells (PBMCs), taken when the disease was refractory, from a patient treated with antithyroid drugs. These receptors all come from a female donor with Graves disease.

This clonotype was picked up many times. The chain has TRBV7-9 and TRBJ1-5; maybe TRBD1 (5 bases). The CDR3 runs to 14 residues. The ends were cut back, 2 bases at V and 5 bases at J, with 10 bases in the middle. Germline CDR1 reads SEHNR; CDR2 reads FQNEAQ (reference sequence). In nucleotides, the CDR3 is TGTGCCAGCAGCTTAAGCGGGACGGATCAGCCCCAGCATTTT. Translated: CASSLSGTDQPQHF. Variable domain in full (rest from reference TRBV7-9 and TRBJ1-5): DTGVSQNPRHKITKRGQNVTFRCDPISEHNRLYWYRQTLGQGPEFLTYFQNEAQLEKSRLLSDRFSAERPKGSFSTLEIQRTEQGDSAMYLCASSLSGTDQPQHFGDGTRLSIL.

The V and J genes are TRBV7-9 and TRBJ2-1; D perhaps matches TRBD2 (5 bases). Germline V gives CDR1 SEHNR, CDR2 FQNEAQ (reference sequence). The CDR3 length is 15 residues. V dropped 4 bases and J dropped 0 bases, with 10 bases sitting between them. CDR3 coding DNA: TGTGCCAGCAGCTCCCCTAGCAGCTCCTACAATGAGCAGTTCTTC. It specifies CASSSPSSSYNEQFF.

To note about this clonotype: This may stem from a read error, because a much larger clone lies one nucleotide away. The CDR3 ends on some other residue instead of the conserved phenylalanine or tryptophan, so this is likely a read error. The chain is built from TRBV6-4 and TRBJ1-3; D gene unclear. V shed 6 bases and J shed 2 bases, with 8 bases lying between them. From germline, CDR1 is MRHNA and CDR2 SNTAGT. The CDR3 length is 13 residues. The CDR3 DNA sequence: TGTGCCAGCAGCTCCCTACCTGGAAACACCATATATCTT. Translating gives CASSSLPGNTIYL.

As regards this clonotype: One junction end disagrees with the germline gene, perhaps due to a read error. This rearrangement joins TRBV5-1 to TRBJ2-2, with 9 nucleotides matching TRBD1. This CDR3 contains 16 residues. Germline assignment: CDR1 SGHRS and CDR2 YFSETQ. The CDR3 reads CASSLARDRAPGEPFF. CDR3 nucleotides: TGCGCCAGCAGCTTGGCCCGGGACAGGGCTCCCGGGGAGCCGTTTTTT.

This clonotype occurred a few times. V usage is TRBV5-1 and J usage is TRBJ2-7; 7 bases align to TRBD1. The CDR3 loop spans 14 amino acids. V shed 4 bases, J shed 5 bases, and the junction held 9 bases outside the gene matches. The V gene's germline CDR1 is SGHRS and CDR2 YFSETQ. The CDR3 is CASSPPYDRDEQYF. As DNA, the CDR3 is TGCGCCAGCAGCCCCCCATACGACAGGGACGAGCAGTACTTC.

This clonotype appeared a few times. This chain joins TRBV2 and TRBJ2-2, with 12 positions matching TRBD2. The CDR3 spans 15 residues. From germline, CDR1 is SNHLY and CDR2 FYNNEI. V shed 4 bases, J shed 3 bases, and the junction held 0 bases outside the gene matches. Here the CDR3 reads CASSGLAGDTGELFF. CDR3 sequence (DNA): TGTGCCAGCAGTGGACTAGCGGGAGACACCGGGGAGCTGTTTTTT.

This clonotype was observed a handful of times. The chain employs TRBV11-2 and TRBJ2-7, with 9 bases that match TRBD2. V was pared by 2 bases and J by 7 bases, with 9 bases of the junction left unmatched. This CDR3 has 15 amino acids. CDR1 is SGHAT, CDR2 FQNNGV, per germline. The CDR3 loop is CASSLWGREGREQYF. Here the CDR3 DNA reads TGTGCCAGCAGCTTATGGGGGCGGGAGGGTCGAGAGCAGTACTTC.

This clonotype was picked up many times. V and J are TRBV29-1 and TRBJ2-7; maybe TRBD2 (6 bases). Germline CDR1 is SQVTM and CDR2 is ANQGSEA. CDR3 length: 14 residues. Trimming shortened V by 0 bases and J by 2 bases, and 11 bases separated the two germline ends. CDR3 coding DNA: TGCAGCGTTGAAGATAAGGAGGGGACCTACGAGCAGTACTTC. It yields the protein CSVEDKEGTYEQYF.